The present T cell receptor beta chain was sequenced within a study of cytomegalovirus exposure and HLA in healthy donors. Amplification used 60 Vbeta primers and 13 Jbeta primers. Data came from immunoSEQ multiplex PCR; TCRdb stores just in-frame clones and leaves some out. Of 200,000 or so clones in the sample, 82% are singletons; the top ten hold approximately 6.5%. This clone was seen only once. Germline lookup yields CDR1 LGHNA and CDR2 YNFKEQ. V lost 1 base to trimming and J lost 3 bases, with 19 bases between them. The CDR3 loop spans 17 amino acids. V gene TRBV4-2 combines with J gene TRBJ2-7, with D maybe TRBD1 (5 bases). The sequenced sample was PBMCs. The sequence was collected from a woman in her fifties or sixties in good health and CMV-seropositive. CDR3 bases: TGTGCCAGCAGCCAAGTCGGGCCCATCAAGCAGGGCTACGAGCAGTACTTC. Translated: CASSQVGPIKQGYEQYF.